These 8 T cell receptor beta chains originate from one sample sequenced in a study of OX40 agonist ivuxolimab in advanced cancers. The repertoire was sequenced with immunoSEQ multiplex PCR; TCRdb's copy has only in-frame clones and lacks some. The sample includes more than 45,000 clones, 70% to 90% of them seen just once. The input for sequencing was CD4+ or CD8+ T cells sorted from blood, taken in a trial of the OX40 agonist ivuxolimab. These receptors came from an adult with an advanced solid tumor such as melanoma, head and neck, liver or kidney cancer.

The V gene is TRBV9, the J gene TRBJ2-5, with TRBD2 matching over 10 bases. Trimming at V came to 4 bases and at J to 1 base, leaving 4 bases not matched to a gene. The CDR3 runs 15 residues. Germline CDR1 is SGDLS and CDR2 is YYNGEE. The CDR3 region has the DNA TGTGCCAGCAGCTTATTAGCGGGGGGCCAAGAGACCCAGTACTTC. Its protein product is CASSLLAGGQETQYF. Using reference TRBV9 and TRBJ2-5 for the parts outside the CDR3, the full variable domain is DSGVTQTPKHLITATGQRVTLRCSPRSGDLSVYWYQQSLDQGLQFLIQYYNGEERAKGNILERFSAQQFPDLHSELNLSSLELGDSALYFCASSLLAGGQETQYFGPGTRLLVL.

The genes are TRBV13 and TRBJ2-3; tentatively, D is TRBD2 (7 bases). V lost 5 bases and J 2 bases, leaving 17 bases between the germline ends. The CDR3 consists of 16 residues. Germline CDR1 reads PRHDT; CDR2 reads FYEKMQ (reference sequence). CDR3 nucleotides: TGTGCCAGCAGCCCCCTGGGGGGGGCCAACACAGATACGCAGTATTTT. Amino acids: CASSPLGGANTDTQYF.

This CDR3 reads CATGTGWIYGYTF. CDR3 nucleotides: TGTGCCACTGGGACAGGGTGGATCTATGGCTACACCTTC. V usage is TRBV15 and J usage is TRBJ1-2; 9 bases align to TRBD1. The CDR3 consists of 13 residues. Germline trimming cut 9 bases from V and 4 bases from J; bases unmatched to any gene: 6. Germline-derived CDR1 and CDR2 are LNHNV and YYDKDF (reference sequence).

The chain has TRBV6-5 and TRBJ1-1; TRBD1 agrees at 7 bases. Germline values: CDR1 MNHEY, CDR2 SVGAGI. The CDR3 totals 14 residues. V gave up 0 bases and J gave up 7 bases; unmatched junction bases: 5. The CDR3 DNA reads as TGTGCCAGCAGTTACTCAGTGGCAGGGGGTGAAGCTTTCTTT. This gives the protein CASSYSVAGGEAFF.

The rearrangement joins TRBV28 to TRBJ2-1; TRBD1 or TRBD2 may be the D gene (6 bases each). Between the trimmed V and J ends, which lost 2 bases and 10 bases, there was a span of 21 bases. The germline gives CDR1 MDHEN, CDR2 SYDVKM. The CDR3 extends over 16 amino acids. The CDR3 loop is CASSLPVPGGVLEQFF. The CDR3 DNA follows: TGTGCCAGCAGTTTACCCGTCCCCGGGGGCGTCCTCGAGCAGTTCTTC.

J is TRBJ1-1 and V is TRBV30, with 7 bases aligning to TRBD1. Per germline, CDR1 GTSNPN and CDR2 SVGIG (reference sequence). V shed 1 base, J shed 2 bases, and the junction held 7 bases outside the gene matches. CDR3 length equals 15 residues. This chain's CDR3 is CAWSAERTGNTEAFF. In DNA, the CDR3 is TGTGCCTGGAGTGCGGAACGGACAGGCAACACTGAAGCTTTCTTT. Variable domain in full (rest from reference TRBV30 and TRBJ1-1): SQTIHQWPATLVQPVGSPLSLECTVEGTSNPNLYWYRQAAGRGLQLLFYSVGIGQISSEVPQNLSASRPQDRQFILSSKKLLLSDSGFYLCAWSAERTGNTEAFFGQGTRLTVV.

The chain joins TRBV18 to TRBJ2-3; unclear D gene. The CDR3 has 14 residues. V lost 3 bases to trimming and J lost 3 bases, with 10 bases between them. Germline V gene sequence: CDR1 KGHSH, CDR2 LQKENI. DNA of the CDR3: TGTGCCAGCTCACCCTCTAGGACGACAGATACGCAGTATTTT. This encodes CASSPSRTTDTQYF.

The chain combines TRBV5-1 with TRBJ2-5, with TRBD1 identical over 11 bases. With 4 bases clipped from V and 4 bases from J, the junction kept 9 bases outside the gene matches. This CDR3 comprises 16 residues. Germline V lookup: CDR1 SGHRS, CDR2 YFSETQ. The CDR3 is CASSMTGTGGGETQYF. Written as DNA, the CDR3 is TGCGCCAGCAGCATGACCGGGACAGGGGGTGGAGAGACCCAGTACTTC.